These 8 T cell receptor beta chains originate from one sample sequenced in a study of human T cells and chemical hapten exposure. Using its own MiXCR run on the RACE reads, TCRdb lists one record per CDR3 protein. The data contain 42,000 or so distinct CDR3 sequences, under 4.5% of them seen just once; the ten biggest clones take up roughly a quarter. Time point specified: patch test 1, 2 weeks after DPC sensitization. Treatment denoted: therapeutic diphenylcyclopropenone sensitization with weekly scalp DPC. Unfractionated whole blood was the source from which total RNA was extracted. Sequenced material: whole blood, taken in connection with sensitization to the hapten diphenylcyclopropenone (DPC). The source of these receptors is a man between 50 and 59 years old with alopecia areata. Some clones in this sample may be carry-over from other donors' samples.

This clonotype was picked up many times. The chain combines TRBV7-9 with TRBJ2-5; weak D call: TRBD2 (5 bases). Trimming took off 2 bases at V and 5 bases at J, with 9 bases between the two ends. The CDR3 consists of 13 residues. The germline V gene encodes CDR1 SEHNR and CDR2 FQNEAQ (reference sequence). CDR3 DNA sequence: TGTGCCAGCAGCTTACGGGAAGTTGAGACCCAGTACTTC. Protein product: CASSLREVETQYF.

Ten or more counts support this clonotype. This rearrangement joins TRBV3-1 to TRBJ2-3, with TRBD1 matching over 7 bases. Germline V gene sequence: CDR1 LGHDT, CDR2 YNNKEL (reference sequence). The V gene end was trimmed by 2 bases and the J gene end by 3 bases; junction bases not matched to a gene: 5. The CDR3 is 15 residues long. The CDR3 loop is CASSQILTGTDTQYF. The CDR3 DNA follows: TGTGCCAGCAGCCAAATCCTGACAGGGACAGATACGCAGTATTTT.

This clonotype came up many times. This chain links TRBV30 with TRBJ2-3; 9 nucleotides align to TRBD1. Germline loops: CDR1 GTSNPN, CDR2 SVGIG (reference sequence). J gave up 10 bases and V 1 base, and 3 bases lay outside the gene matches. This CDR3 has 12 amino acids. Written as DNA, the CDR3 is TGTGCCTGGAGTGGGACAGGGGACTCGCAGTATTTT. Translating it yields CAWSGTGDSQYF.

This clonotype was detected many times. The rearrangement links TRBV13 to TRBJ2-1; 10 bases fit TRBD2. V shed 5 bases and J 4 bases; nucleotides not matched to a gene: 11. The CDR3 length is 17 residues. Per the germline V gene, CDR1 is PRHDT and CDR2 is FYEKMQ (reference sequence). The CDR3 DNA sequence: TGTGCCAGCAGCCCCCCCGGAGGACTAGCGGATTACAATGAGCAGTTCTTC. Translating it yields CASSPPGGLADYNEQFF.

There are a few counts of this clonotype. V gene TRBV7-8 combines with J gene TRBJ1-1, with TRBD1 as a possible D gene (5 bases). This CDR3 is built from 15 residues. The V gene's germline CDR1 is SGHVS and CDR2 FQNEAQ. V lost 0 bases, J lost 2 bases, and 10 bases lay in between. The CDR3 DNA reads TGTGCCAGCAGCTTAGCGGGGACGGATAACACTGAAGCTTTCTTT. Protein: CASSLAGTDNTEAFF.

There are many counts of this clonotype. V and J are TRBV28 and TRBJ2-4; weak D call: TRBD1 (6 bases). The V end lost 8 bases, the J end lost 2 bases, and 13 bases lay between the germline ends. CDR1 and CDR2 from the germline V gene are MDHEN and SYDVKM. CDR3 length equals 14 residues. The CDR3 bases are TGTGCCAGCGGGGAAACAGGGACCAAAAACATTCAGTACTTC. Translated: CASGETGTKNIQYF.

This clonotype was recorded at least ten times. The chain links TRBV20-1 to TRBJ2-1; tentatively, D is TRBD2 (5 bases). This CDR3 has 13 residues. Looked up from germline, CDR1 is DFQATT and CDR2 is SNEGSKA (reference sequence). Trimming pared 2 bases from V and 2 bases from J, leaving 7 bases between. The CDR3 is CSARMGAYNEQFF. The DNA for the CDR3 is TGCAGTGCTAGAATGGGAGCCTACAATGAGCAGTTCTTC.

This clonotype showed up many times. The V call is TRBV6-1, the J call TRBJ1-6, with 9 bases lining up with TRBD1. Germline V gene sequence: CDR1 MNHNS, CDR2 SASEGT. The CDR3 length is 14 residues. The V gene end was trimmed by 4 bases and the J gene end by 5 bases; junction bases not matched to a gene: 0. The CDR3, as DNA: TGTGCCAGCAGTGGGACAGGGGATAATTCACCCCTCCACTTT. As protein: CASSGTGDNSPLHF.